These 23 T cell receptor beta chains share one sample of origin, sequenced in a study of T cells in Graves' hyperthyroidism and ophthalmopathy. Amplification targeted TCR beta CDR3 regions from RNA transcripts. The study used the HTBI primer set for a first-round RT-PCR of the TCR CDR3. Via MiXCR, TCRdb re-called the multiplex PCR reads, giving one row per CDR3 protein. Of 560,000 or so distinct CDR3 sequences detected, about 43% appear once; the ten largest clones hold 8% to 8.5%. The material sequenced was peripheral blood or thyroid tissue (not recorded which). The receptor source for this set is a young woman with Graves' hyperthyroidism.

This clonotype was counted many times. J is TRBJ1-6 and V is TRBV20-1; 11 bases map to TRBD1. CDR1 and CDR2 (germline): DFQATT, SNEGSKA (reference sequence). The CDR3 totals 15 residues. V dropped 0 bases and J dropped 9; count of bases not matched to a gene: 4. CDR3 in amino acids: CSAREGQGASSPLHF. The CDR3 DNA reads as TGCAGTGCTAGAGAAGGACAGGGGGCGAGTTCACCCCTCCACTTT.

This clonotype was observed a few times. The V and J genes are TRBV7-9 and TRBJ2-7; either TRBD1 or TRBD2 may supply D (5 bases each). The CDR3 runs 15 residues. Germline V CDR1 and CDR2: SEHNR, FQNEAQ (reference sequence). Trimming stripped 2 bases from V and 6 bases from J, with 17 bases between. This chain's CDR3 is CASSLTGTQGSEQYF. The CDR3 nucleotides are TGTGCCAGCAGCTTAACCGGGACCCAGGGCTCCGAGCAGTACTTC.

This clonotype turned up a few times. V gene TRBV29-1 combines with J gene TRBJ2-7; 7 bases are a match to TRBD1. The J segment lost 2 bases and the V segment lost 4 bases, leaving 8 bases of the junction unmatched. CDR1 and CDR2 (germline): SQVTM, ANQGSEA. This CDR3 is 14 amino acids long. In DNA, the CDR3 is TGCAGCGTTGTCCCTCCGGGACAGACCTACGAGCAGTACTTC. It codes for CSVVPPGQTYEQYF.

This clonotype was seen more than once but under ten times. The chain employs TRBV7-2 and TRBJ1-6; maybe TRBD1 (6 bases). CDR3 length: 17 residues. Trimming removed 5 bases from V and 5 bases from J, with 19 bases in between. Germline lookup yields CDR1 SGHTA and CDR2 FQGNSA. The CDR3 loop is CASSTRGGGTNNSPLHF. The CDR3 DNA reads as TGTGCCAGCAGCACCCGAGGGGGAGGCACCAATAATTCACCCCTCCACTTT.

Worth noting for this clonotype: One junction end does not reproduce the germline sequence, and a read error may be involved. Written as DNA, the CDR3 is TGTGCCAGCACCCCAGGTAGTAGCGGGAGGTCAGTCAGCTTC. Protein sequence: CASTPGSSGRSVSF. The genes are TRBV7-9 and TRBJ2-7, with 10 bases fitting TRBD2. CDR3 size: 14 residues. Germline CDR1 reads SEHNR; CDR2 reads FQNEAQ (reference sequence).

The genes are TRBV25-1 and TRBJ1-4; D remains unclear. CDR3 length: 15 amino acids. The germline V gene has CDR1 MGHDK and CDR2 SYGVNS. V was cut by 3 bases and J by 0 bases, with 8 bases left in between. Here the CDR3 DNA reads TGTGCCAGCAGTGAGGCGGGAGCAACTAATGAAAAACTGTTTTTT. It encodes CASSEAGATNEKLFF.

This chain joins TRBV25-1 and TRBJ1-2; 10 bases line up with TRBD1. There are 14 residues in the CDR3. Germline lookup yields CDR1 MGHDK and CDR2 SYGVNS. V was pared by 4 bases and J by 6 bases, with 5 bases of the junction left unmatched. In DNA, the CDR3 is TGTGCCAGCAGTGCCCGGGACAGGGGCGATGGCTACACCTTC. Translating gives CASSARDRGDGYTF.

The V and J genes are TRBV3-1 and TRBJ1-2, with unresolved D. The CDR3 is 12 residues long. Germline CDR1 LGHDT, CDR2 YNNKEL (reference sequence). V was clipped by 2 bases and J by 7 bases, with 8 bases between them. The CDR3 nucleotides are TGTGCCAGCAGCCAAATAGGTGGTGGCTACACCTTC. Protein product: CASSQIGGGYTF.

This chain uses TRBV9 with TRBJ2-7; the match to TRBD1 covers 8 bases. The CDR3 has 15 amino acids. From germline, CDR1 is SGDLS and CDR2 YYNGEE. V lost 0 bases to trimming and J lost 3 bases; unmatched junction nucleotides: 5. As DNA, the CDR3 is TGTGCCAGCAGCGTAGGTGGACAGGGATTCTACGAGCAGTACTTC. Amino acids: CASSVGGQGFYEQYF.

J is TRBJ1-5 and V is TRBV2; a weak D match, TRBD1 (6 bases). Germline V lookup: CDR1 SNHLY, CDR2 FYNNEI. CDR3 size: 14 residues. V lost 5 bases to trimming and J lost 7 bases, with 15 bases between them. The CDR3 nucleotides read TGTGCCAGCAGTCAAACAGGGTTATGGCAGCCCCAGCATTTT. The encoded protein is CASSQTGLWQPQHF.

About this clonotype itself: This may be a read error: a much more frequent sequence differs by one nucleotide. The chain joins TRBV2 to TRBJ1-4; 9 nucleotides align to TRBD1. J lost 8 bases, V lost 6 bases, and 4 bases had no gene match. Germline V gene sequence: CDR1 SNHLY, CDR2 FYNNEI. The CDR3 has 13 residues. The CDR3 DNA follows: TGTGCCAGCAGAAGGACAGGGGACGAAAAACTGTTTTTT. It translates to CASRRTGDEKLFF.

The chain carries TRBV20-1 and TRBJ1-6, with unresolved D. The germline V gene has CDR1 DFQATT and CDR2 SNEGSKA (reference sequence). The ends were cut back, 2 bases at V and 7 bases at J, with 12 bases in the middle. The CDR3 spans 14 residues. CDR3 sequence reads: CSARQLYSNSPLHF. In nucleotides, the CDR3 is TGCAGTGCTAGACAGCTCTATTCAAATTCACCCCTCCACTTT.

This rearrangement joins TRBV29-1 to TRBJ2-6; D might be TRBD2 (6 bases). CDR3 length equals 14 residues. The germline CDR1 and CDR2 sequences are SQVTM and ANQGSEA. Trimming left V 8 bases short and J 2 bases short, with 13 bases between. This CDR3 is CSLVGGPGANVLTF. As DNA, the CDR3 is TGCAGCTTAGTTGGAGGGCCTGGGGCCAACGTCCTGACTTTC.

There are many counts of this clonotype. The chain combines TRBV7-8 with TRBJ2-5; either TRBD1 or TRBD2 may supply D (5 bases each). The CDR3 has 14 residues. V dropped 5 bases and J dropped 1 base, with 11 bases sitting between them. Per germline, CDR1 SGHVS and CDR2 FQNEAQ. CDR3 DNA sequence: TGTGCCAGCAGCCTTAGTGGGACCCAAGAGACCCAGTACTTC. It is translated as CASSLSGTQETQYF. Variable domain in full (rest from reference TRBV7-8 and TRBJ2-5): GAGVSQSPRYKVAKRGQDVALRCDPISGHVSLFWYQQALGQGPEFLTYFQNEAQLDKSGLPSDRFFAERPEGSVSTLKIQRTQQEDSAVYLCASSLSGTQETQYFGPGTRLLVL.

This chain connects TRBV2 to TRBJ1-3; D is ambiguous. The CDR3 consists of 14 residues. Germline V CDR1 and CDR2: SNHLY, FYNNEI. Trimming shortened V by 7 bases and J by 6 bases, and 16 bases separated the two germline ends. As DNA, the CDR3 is TGTGCCAGCACCAAAGAGGCGGGATTAAACACCATATATTTT. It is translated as CASTKEAGLNTIYF.

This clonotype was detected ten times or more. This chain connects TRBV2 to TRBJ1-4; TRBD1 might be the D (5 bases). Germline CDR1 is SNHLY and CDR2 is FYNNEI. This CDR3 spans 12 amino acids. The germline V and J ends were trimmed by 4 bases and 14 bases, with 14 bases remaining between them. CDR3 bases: TGTGCCAGCAGTGTGGGGCCGCAAGTTCTGTTTTTT. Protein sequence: CASSVGPQVLFF.

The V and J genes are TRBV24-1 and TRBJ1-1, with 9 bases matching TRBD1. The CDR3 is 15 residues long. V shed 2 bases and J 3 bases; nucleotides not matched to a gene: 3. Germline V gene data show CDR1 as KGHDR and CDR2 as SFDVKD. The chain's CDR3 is CATSDSRQGDTEAFF. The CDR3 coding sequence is TGTGCCACCAGTGATTCAAGACAGGGGGACACTGAAGCTTTCTTT.

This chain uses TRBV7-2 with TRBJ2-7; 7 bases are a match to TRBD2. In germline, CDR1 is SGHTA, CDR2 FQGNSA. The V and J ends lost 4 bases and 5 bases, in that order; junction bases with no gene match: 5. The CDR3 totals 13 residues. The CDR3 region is CASSSTGTNEQYF. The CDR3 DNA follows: TGTGCCAGCAGCTCCACTGGGACTAACGAGCAGTACTTC.

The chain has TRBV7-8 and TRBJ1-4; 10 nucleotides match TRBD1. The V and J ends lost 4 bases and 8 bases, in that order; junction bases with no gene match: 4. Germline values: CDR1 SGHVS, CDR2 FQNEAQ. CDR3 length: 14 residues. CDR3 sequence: CASSWDRGWEKLFF. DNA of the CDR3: TGTGCCAGCAGCTGGGACAGGGGATGGGAAAAACTGTTTTTT.

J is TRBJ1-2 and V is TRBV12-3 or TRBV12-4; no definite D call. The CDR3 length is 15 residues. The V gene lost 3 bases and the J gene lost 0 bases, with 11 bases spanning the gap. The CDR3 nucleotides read TGTGCCAGCAGTTTTTCAGGCACCTCTAACTATGGCTACACCTTC. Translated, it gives CASSFSGTSNYGYTF.

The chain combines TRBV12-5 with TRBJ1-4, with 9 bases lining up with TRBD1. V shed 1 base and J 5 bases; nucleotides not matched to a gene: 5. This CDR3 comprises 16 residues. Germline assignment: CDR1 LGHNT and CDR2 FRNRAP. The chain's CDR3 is CASGLALGTGNEKLFF. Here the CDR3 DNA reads TGTGCTAGTGGTTTGGCCCTCGGGACAGGGAATGAAAAACTGTTTTTT.

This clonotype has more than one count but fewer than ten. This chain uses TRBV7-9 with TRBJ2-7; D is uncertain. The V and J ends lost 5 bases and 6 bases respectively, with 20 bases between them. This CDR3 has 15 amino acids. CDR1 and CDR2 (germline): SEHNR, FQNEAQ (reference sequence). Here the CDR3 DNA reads TGTGCCAGCAGCCAAGACGGCACGAGTTTGGGCGAGCAGTACTTC. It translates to CASSQDGTSLGEQYF.

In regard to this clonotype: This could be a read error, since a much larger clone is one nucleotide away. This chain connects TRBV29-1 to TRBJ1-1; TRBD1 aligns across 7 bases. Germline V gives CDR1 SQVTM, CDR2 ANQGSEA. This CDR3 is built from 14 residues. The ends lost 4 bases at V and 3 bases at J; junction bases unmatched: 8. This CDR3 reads CSVVGRGRDTEAFF. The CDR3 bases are TGCAGCGTTGTAGGGAGGGGGCGAGACACTGAAGCTTTCTTT.